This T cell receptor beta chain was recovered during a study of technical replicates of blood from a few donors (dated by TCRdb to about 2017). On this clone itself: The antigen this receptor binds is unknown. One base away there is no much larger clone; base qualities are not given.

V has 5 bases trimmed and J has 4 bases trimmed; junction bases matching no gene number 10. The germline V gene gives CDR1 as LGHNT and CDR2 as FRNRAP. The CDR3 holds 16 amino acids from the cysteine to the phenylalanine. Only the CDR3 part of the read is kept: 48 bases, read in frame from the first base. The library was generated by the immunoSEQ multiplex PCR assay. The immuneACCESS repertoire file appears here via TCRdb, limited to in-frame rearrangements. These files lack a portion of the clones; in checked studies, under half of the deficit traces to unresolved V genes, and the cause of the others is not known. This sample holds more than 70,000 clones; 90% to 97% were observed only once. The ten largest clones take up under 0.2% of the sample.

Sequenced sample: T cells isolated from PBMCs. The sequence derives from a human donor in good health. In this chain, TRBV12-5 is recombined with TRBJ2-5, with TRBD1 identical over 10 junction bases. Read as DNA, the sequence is TGTGCTAGTGGTCCCCCTGGGACAGGGGTAGGAGAGACCCAGTACTTC. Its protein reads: CASGPPGTGVGETQYF.